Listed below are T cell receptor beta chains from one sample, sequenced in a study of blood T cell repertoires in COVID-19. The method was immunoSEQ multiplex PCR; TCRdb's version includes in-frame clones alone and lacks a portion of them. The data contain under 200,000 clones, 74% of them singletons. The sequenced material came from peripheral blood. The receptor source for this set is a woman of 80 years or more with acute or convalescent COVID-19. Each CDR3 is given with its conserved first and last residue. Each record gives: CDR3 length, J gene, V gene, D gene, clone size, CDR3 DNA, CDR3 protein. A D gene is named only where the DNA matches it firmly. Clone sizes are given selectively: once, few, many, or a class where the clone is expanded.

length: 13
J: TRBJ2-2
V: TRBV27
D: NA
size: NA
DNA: TGTGCCAGCAGCTTAGAAACTGCCGGGGAGCTGTTTTTT
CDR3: CASSLETAGELFF

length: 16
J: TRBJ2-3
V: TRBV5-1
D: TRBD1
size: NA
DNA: TGCGCCAGCAGCTTGGGGACAGGGGCCCGCACAGATACGCAGTATTTT
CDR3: CASSLGTGARTDTQYF

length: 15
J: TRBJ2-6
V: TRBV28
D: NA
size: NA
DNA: TGTGCCACCTGGGGGCGGTCGACCGGGGCCAACGTCCTGACTTTC
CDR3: CATWGRSTGANVLTF

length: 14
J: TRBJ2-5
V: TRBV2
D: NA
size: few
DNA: TGTGCCAGCAGCAGGGGAGGGCCGTGGGAGACCCAGTACTTC
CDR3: CASSRGGPWETQYF

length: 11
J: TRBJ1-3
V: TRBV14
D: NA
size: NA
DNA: TGTGCCAGCAGTAGTGGAAACACCATATATTTT
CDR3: CASSSGNTIYF

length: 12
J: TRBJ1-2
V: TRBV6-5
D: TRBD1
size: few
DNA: TGTGCCAGCCAGGGACAGAGATATGGCTACACCTTC
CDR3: CASQGQRYGYTF

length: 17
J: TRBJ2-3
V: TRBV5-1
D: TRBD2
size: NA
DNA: TGCGCCAGCAGCTTTCGATTGGCGGGGGGAAGCACAGATACGCAGTATTTT
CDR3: CASSFRLAGGSTDTQYF

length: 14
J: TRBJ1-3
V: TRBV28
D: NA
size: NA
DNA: TGTGCCAGCAGTTTGCAAGTAGCTGGAAACACCATATATTTT
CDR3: CASSLQVAGNTIYF

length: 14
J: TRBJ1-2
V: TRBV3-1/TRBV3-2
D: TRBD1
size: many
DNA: TGTGCCAGCAGTCGGGGACAGGGCTTCTATGGCTACACCTTC
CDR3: CASSRGQGFYGYTF

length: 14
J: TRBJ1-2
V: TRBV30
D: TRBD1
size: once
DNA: TGTGCCTGGAGTAAGGGACAGGGTAGGGGTGGCTACACCTTC
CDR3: CAWSKGQGRGGYTF

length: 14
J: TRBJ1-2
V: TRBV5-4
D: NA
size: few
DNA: TGTGCCAGCAGCTTACGGGGGGCAGACTATGGCTACACCTTC
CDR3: CASSLRGADYGYTF

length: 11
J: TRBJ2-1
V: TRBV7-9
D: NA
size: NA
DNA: TGTGCCAGCAGCTCCAGGGGTGAGCAGTTCTTC
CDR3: CASSSRGEQFF

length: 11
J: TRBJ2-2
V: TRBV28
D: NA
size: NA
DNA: TGTGCCAGCCGGTTAGCCGGGGAGCTGTTTTTT
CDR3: CASRLAGELFF

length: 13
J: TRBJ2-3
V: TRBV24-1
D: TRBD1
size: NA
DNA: TGTGCCACCAGTGACCCGGGACAGGGAACGCAGTATTTT
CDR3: CATSDPGQGTQYF

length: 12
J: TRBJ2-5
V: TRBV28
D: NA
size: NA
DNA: TGTGCCAGCAGTTTAAAGAGAGAGACCCAGTACTTC
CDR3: CASSLKRETQYF

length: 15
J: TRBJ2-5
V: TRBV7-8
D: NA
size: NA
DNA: TGTGCCAGCAACCCTTGGGGACACCCCCAAGAGACCCAGTACTTC
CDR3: CASNPWGHPQETQYF

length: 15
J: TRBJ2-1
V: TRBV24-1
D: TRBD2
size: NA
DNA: TGTGCCACCAGTGTAGCGGGAGGGACCTACAATGAGCAGTTCTTC
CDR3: CATSVAGGTYNEQFF

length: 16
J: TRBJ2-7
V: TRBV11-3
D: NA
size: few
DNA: TGTGCCAGCAGCTTCGGGGGGACAGGAAGCTCCTACGAGCAGTACTTC
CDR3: CASSFGGTGSSYEQYF

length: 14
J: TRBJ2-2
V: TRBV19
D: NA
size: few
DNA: TGTGCCAGTTCGGAGTTCAGCCCCACCGGGGAGCTGTTTTTT
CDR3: CASSEFSPTGELFF

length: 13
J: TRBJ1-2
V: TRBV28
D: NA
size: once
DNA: TGTGCCAGCAGTCTAGACAGTCTATATGGCTACACCTTC
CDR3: CASSLDSLYGYTF

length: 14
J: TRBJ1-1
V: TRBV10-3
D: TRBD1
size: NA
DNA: TGTGCCATCAGCCTGACAGGGGGGGAGACTGAAGCTTTCTTT
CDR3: CAISLTGGETEAFF

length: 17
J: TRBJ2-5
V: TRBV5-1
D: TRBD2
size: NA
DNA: TGCGCCAGCAGTTCGGGACTAGCGGGAGGGAGGACGGAGACCCAGTACTTC
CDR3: CASSSGLAGGRTETQYF

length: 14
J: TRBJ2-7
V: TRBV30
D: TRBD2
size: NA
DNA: TGTGCCTGGAGATCAGCGGGAGCCCCCTACGAGCAGTACTTC
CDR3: CAWRSAGAPYEQYF

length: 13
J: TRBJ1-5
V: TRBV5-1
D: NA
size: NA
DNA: TGCGCCAGCCGCGAGGGAAGCAATCAGCCCCAGCATTTT
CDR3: CASREGSNQPQHF

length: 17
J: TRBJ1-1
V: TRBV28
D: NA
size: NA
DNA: TGTGCCAGCAGCTCCTACTCAGACCCCCGGGGGAGTGCTGAAGCTTTCTTT
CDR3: CASSSYSDPRGSAEAFF

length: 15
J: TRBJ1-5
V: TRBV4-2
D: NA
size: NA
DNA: TGTGCCAGCAGCCAAGGGACAGTTAGCAATCAGCCCCAGCATTTT
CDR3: CASSQGTVSNQPQHF

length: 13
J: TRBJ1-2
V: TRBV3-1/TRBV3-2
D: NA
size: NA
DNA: TGTGCCAGCAGCCAAGATGGGAGCTATGGCTACACCTTC
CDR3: CASSQDGSYGYTF

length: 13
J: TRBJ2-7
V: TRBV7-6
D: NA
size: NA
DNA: TGTGCCAGCAGCGCCCAACAGGGCCCCGAGCAGTACTTC
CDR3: CASSAQQGPEQYF

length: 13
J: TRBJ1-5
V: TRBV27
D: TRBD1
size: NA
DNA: TGTGCCAGCTCGGGACAGCACAATCAGCCCCAGCATTTT
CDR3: CASSGQHNQPQHF

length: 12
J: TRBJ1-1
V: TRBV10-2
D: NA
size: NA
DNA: TGCGCCAGCAGTGTAATGAACACTGAAGCTTTCTTT
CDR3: CASSVMNTEAFF

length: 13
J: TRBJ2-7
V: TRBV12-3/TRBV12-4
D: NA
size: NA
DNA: TGTGCCAGTCAGGACAGAGGGAAACACGAGCAGTACTTC
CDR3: CASQDRGKHEQYF

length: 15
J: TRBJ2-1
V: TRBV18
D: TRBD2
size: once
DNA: TGTGCCAGTTCCCAGCGGGAGGGGTCCTACAATGAGCAGTTCTTC
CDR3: CASSQREGSYNEQFF

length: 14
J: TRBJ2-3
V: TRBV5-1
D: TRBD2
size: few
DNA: TGCGCCAGCAGCTTGGGGAGGGAGGGAGATACGCAGTATTTT
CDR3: CASSLGREGDTQYF

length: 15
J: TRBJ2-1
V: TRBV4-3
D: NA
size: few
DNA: TGCGCCAGCAGCCAAGATCAAGGACAGTACAATGAGCAGTTCTTC
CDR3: CASSQDQGQYNEQFF

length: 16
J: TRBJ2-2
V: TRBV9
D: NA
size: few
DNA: TGTGCCAGCAGCGTAGAGGCAGGGGCTGGCACCGGGGAGCTGTTTTTT
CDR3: CASSVEAGAGTGELFF

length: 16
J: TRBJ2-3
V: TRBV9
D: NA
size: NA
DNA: TGTGCCAGCAGCCTCATTGGGCGGGAAAGGACAGATACGCAGTATTTT
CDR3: CASSLIGRERTDTQYF